This is a list of T cell receptor beta chains from one sample in a study of blood T cell repertoires in COVID-19. The data were produced by immunoSEQ multiplex PCR, yet TCRdb's version contains in-frame clones alone and is incomplete. The sample yields about 290,000 clones, over 85% seen once. Sequenced sample: peripheral blood. The source is a woman aged 25 to 39 with COVID-19, enrolled during active disease. Both conserved end residues are trimmed from each CDR3. A D gene is named only where the DNA matches it firmly.

V,J,D,CDR3
TRBV4-2,TRBJ2-3,.,ASSQDSTTRGVTQY
TRBV6-1,TRBJ1-1,.,ASSADRQISNTEAF
TRBV28,TRBJ1-2,.,ASSATIGYGYT
TRBV30,TRBJ2-7,.,AWRGPGDYEQY
TRBV7-9,TRBJ1-3,TRBD1,AGSKGGASGNTIY
TRBV27,TRBJ2-5,.,ASSWSSQETQY
TRBV18,TRBJ1-1,TRBD1,ASSSLGQAVHAEAF
TRBV10-1,TRBJ2-2,TRBD1,ASSESDRGSQAGELF
TRBV10-3,TRBJ1-3,.,AITRRRDKHSGNTIY
TRBV19,TRBJ1-1,.,ASSFGHLNTEAF
TRBV24-1,TRBJ1-1,TRBD1,ATSDFWDRLF
TRBV18,TRBJ1-2,TRBD1,ASSNNRGEGYGYT
TRBV6-5,TRBJ2-5,.,ASRPGIHLETQY